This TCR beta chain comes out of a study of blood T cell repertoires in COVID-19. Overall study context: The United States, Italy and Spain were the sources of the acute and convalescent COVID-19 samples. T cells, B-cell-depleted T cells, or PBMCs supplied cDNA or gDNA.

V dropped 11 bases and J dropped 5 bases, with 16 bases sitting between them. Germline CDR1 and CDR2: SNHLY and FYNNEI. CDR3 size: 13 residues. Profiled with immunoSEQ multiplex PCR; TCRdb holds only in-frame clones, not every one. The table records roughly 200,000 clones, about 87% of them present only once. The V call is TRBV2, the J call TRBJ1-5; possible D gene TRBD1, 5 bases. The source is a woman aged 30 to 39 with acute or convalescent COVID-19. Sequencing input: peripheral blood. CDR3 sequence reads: CAGKPGLDQPQHF. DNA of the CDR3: TGTGCCGGCAAACCGGGACTTGATCAGCCCCAGCATTTT.